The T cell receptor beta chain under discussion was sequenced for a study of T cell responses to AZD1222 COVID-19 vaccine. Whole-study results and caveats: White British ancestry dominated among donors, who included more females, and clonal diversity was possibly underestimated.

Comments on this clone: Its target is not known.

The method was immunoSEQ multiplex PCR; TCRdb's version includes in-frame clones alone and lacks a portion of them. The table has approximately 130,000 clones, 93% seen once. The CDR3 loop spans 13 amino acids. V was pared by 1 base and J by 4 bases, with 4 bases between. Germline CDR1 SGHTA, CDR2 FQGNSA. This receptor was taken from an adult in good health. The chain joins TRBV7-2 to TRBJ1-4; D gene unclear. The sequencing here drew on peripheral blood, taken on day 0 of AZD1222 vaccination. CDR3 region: CASSLVFNEKLFF. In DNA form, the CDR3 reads TGTGCCAGCAGCTTAGTGTTTAATGAAAAACTGTTTTTT.